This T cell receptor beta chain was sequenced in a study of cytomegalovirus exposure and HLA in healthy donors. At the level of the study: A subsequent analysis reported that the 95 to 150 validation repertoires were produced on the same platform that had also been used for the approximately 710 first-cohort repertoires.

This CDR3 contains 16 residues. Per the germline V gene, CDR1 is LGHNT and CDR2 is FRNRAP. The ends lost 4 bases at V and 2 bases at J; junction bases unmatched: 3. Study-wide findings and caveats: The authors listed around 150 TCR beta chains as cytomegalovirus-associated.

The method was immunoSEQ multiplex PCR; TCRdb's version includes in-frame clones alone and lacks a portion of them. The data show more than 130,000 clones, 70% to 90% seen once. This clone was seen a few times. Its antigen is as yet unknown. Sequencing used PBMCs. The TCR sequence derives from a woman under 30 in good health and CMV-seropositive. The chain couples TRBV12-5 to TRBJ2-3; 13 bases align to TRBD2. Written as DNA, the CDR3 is TGTGCTAGTGGTTACGGACTAGCGGGGGCCACAGATACGCAGTATTTT. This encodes CASGYGLAGATDTQYF.